Sequencing of this TCR beta chain was carried out in a study of blood T cells in healthy people across ages. V lost 3 bases, J lost 2 bases, and 13 bases lay in between. CDR3 length: 15 amino acids. Germline V gene lookup returns CDR1 WNHNN and CDR2 SYGVQD (reference sequence). Points from the study as a whole: It was held that diversity estimates obtained from one million T cells represented underestimates.

As to this clonotype: Its antigen is undetermined.

A sample-barcoded 5' primer and a J-beta primer mix were used in a second PCR of about 7 to 11 cycles. Every single cDNA molecule received a tag from a template-switch adaptor with 12 random nucleotides. A single record per CDR3 protein comes from TCRdb applying MiXCR to the 5' RACE reads. Altogether 1.5 million to 2 million distinct CDR3 sequences are present, roughly 49% being singletons, with the ten largest covering approximately 2.1%. Sample: blood. The J gene is TRBJ2-5, the V gene TRBV10-1, with D unresolved. This receptor was identified in a woman between 40 and 55 years old in good health. The CDR3 DNA is TGCGCCAGCAGTGACCATCCTTTGGGACAAGAGACCCAGTACTTC. Protein: CASSDHPLGQETQYF.